Each of the 26 T cell receptor beta chains below was sequenced from the same sample in a study of T cell repertoires in cytomegalovirus infection. MiXCR, run by TCRdb on the reads, gives a single entry per CDR3 protein. This sample carries 510,000 or so distinct CDR3 sequences, roughly 29% of them seen once, and the ten largest clones take approximately 13%. Source material: PBMCs. The receptor set was obtained from a human donor in good health (CMV status not recorded). Some clones in this sample may be carry-over from other donors' samples.

The gene calls are TRBV6-5 and TRBJ2-5, with 8 bases identical to TRBD2. The CDR3 totals 14 residues. CDR1 and CDR2 from the germline V gene are MNHEY and SVGAGI. The ends lost 8 bases at V and 2 bases at J; junction bases unmatched: 7. In DNA form, the CDR3 reads TGTGCCAGCGGCAGCGGGAGTCGGCAAGAGACCCAGTACTTC. Residues: CASGSGSRQETQYF.

This clonotype was seen a few times. V gene TRBV6-2 or TRBV6-3 combines with J gene TRBJ1-5, with 8 bases aligning to TRBD1. Germline V gives CDR1 MNHEY, CDR2 SVGEGT. This CDR3 region has 16 residues. V lost 8 bases and J lost 2; bases outside the gene matches: 11. CDR3 loop: CASGGYRGSGNQPQHF. The CDR3 DNA reads as TGTGCCAGCGGGGGGTACAGGGGGTCGGGCAATCAGCCCCAGCATTTT.

CDR3 protein: CASSYNRDPWETQYF. CDR3 coding DNA: TGTGCCAGCAGCTATAACCGGGACCCGTGGGAGACCCAGTACTTC. The chain carries TRBV7-8 and TRBJ2-5; D is possibly TRBD1 or TRBD2 (5 bases each). The ends were cut back, 4 bases at V and 5 bases at J, with 17 bases in the middle. This CDR3 is 15 amino acids long. Per germline, CDR1 SGHVS and CDR2 FQNEAQ.

This clonotype turned up a few times. The chain is built from TRBV29-1 and TRBJ1-1; TRBD1 matches at 7 bases. The V segment lost 5 bases and the J segment 1 base; nucleotides outside the gene matches: 4. This CDR3 has 13 amino acids. In germline, CDR1 is SQVTM, CDR2 ANQGSEA. Here the CDR3 DNA reads TGCAGCGTTCCGGGACAGCAGAACACTGAAGCTTTCTTT. Its protein is CSVPGQQNTEAFF.

Here the CDR3 reads CASSQDRARLVPGANVLTF. The CDR3 DNA sequence: TGCGCCAGCAGCCAAGATCGGGCCAGGCTTGTGCCTGGGGCCAACGTCCTGACTTTC. V is TRBV4-1 and J is TRBJ2-6; D uncertain. CDR3 length: 19 amino acids. Germline V lookup: CDR1 MGHRA, CDR2 YSYEKL. The V end was cut by 0 bases, the J end by 2 bases, with 17 bases between.

The gene calls are TRBV6-1 and TRBJ2-3; D possibly corresponds to TRBD2 (6 bases). Trimming stripped 4 bases from V and 4 bases from J, with 9 bases between. The CDR3 has 13 amino acids. From germline, CDR1 is MNHNS and CDR2 SASEGT. The CDR3 is CASSGRGPDTQYF. CDR3 nucleotide sequence: TGTGCCAGCAGTGGGAGGGGCCCAGATACGCAGTATTTT.

This clonotype was counted only a few times. This chain links TRBV5-4 with TRBJ2-5; no clear D gene. The CDR3 is 14 amino acids. CDR1 SGHNT and CDR2 YYREEE come from the germline V gene (reference sequence). Trimming removed 4 bases at V and 2 bases at J, with 12 bases between. CDR3 in DNA: TGTGCCAGCAGCATAGGAACCCCACAAGAGACCCAGTACTTC. Amino acid sequence: CASSIGTPQETQYF.

This clonotype is a singleton in its sample. V is TRBV20-1 and J is TRBJ1-2; a weak D match, TRBD1 (5 bases). The CDR3 totals 21 residues. Germline CDR1 and CDR2: DFQATT and SNEGSKA (reference sequence). V was shortened by 5 bases and J by 7 bases, with 41 bases between the two germline ends. For the CDR3, the DNA is TGCAGTGCTTTGGTCGGCCTTAAGATCGGACTAACCGGGACGAGCCTGGCTGGCTACACCTTC. Translated: CSALVGLKIGLTGTSLAGYTF.

DNA for the CDR3: TGTGCCATGAGGCGGGGGGTAGCGGGAGTGGGCTACAATGAGCAGTTCTTC. Translated: CAMRRGVAGVGYNEQFF. This chain connects TRBV10-3 to TRBJ2-1; 9 bases map to TRBD2. The junction had 15 bases not matched to a gene; V was cut back by 9 bases and J by 3 bases. This CDR3 spans 17 amino acids. Per germline, CDR1 ENHRY and CDR2 SYGVKD.

This clonotype was seen more than once but under ten times. The chain uses TRBV20-1 and TRBJ1-2; D gene unclear. This CDR3 has 11 residues. Trimming stripped 5 bases from V and 5 bases from J, with 9 bases between. Germline CDR1 DFQATT, CDR2 SNEGSKA (reference sequence). The CDR3: CSAHQFYGYTF. The DNA of the CDR3 is TGCAGTGCTCATCAATTTTATGGCTACACCTTC.

J is TRBJ2-1 and V is TRBV6-2 or TRBV6-3; 11 nucleotides match TRBD1. With 5 bases clipped from V and 7 bases from J, the junction kept 1 base outside the gene matches. The CDR3 contains 13 residues. Germline V gene lookup returns CDR1 MNHEY and CDR2 SVGEGT. CDR3 nucleotides: TGTGCCAGCAGTGGACAGGGGGCAAATGAGCAGTTCTTC. Translating gives CASSGQGANEQFF.

This clonotype turned up a few times. The V call is TRBV11-2, the J call TRBJ2-7; 8 positions match TRBD2. This CDR3 is built from 15 residues. Trimming removed 6 bases from V and 2 bases from J; junction bases left unmatched: 9. Germline CDR1 reads SGHAT; CDR2 reads FQNNGV. As DNA, the CDR3 is TGTGCCAGCAGAGCCCCGGGACTAGGTACCTACGAGCAGTACTTC. Residues: CASRAPGLGTYEQYF.

This chain connects TRBV30 to TRBJ2-1, with 14 bases that match TRBD2. From germline, CDR1 is GTSNPN and CDR2 SVGIG (reference sequence). Losses at the gene ends were 3 bases for V and 9 bases for J; bases not matched to a gene: 7. This CDR3 comprises 15 residues. In DNA, the CDR3 is TGTGCCTGGAGCTTACGACTAGCGGGAGGGCCTGAGCAGTTCTTC. Its protein is CAWSLRLAGGPEQFF.

The chain combines TRBV28 with TRBJ2-7; no firm D call. Looked up from germline, CDR1 is MDHEN and CDR2 is SYDVKM. The CDR3 is made up of 13 amino acids. Trimming cost V 4 bases and J 7 bases, with 14 bases left between them. CDR3 amino acids: CASSSQYRREQYF. The CDR3 DNA reads TGTGCCAGCAGTTCCCAATACCGACGAGAGCAGTACTTC.

The V gene is TRBV7-2, the J gene TRBJ2-2; D is unclear. Germline lookup yields CDR1 SGHTA and CDR2 FQGNSA. The CDR3 contains 14 residues. V dropped 1 base and J dropped 8 bases, with 11 bases sitting between them. The CDR3 is CASSLVTRVGELFF. The DNA of the CDR3 is TGTGCCAGCAGCTTAGTCACAAGAGTTGGGGAGCTGTTTTTT.

There are many counts of this clonotype. This CDR3 is CASTPTSVYNEQFF. The DNA of the CDR3 is TGTGCCAGCACCCCGACTAGCGTATACAATGAGCAGTTCTTC. The chain joins TRBV7-6 to TRBJ2-1, with 8 bases aligning to TRBD2. The CDR3 contains 14 residues. The germline gives CDR1 SGHVS, CDR2 FNYEAQ. Losses at the gene ends were 7 bases for V and 4 bases for J; bases not matched to a gene: 6.

V gene TRBV19 combines with J gene TRBJ2-7; the match to TRBD2 covers 11 bases. V was pared by 3 bases and J by 5 bases, with 3 bases of the junction left unmatched. This CDR3 has 14 amino acids. Per germline, CDR1 LNHDA and CDR2 SQIVND (reference sequence). The CDR3 DNA reads as TGTGCCAGTAGTATTAGCGGGAGGGCGCACGAGCAGTACTTC. Encoded protein: CASSISGRAHEQYF.

This rearrangement joins TRBV12-5 to TRBJ2-1; no firm D call. V shed 1 base and J shed 9 bases, with 10 bases lying between them. Germline V gives CDR1 LGHNT, CDR2 FRNRAP. The CDR3 totals 13 residues. The CDR3 here is CASGLDQQAEQFF. The CDR3 DNA follows: TGTGCTAGTGGTTTGGACCAACAAGCTGAGCAGTTCTTC.

V usage is TRBV4-1 and J usage is TRBJ2-1; the D call may be TRBD1 or TRBD2 (5 bases each). The germline V gene has CDR1 MGHRA and CDR2 YSYEKL. V was clipped by 3 bases and J by 7 bases, with 22 bases between them. The CDR3 runs 17 residues. This CDR3 is CASSQTRLGRQKNEQFF. The CDR3 DNA reads as TGCGCCAGCAGCCAGACCCGATTGGGGAGACAGAAGAATGAGCAGTTCTTC.

The chain uses TRBV5-3 and TRBJ2-5; maybe TRBD1 (6 bases). TRBV5-3 is an ORF, and what it does is uncertain. The ends were cut back, 8 bases at V and 1 base at J, with 15 bases in the middle. The CDR3 is made up of 14 amino acids. CDR3 residues: CASTWGTIQETQYF. CDR3 nucleotides: TGTGCCAGCACCTGGGGGACAATCCAAGAGACCCAGTACTTC.

The V call is TRBV7-2, the J call TRBJ2-4; D possibly corresponds to TRBD2 (5 bases). The CDR3 is 13 residues long. CDR1 is SGHTA, CDR2 FQGNSA, per germline. Deletions cut 1 base from V and 10 bases from J, with 11 bases between. Here the CDR3 DNA reads TGTGCCAGCAGCTTAGAGATCCAGCGGATTCAGTACTTC. Its translation is CASSLEIQRIQYF.

The gene calls are TRBV7-6 and TRBJ1-4, with TRBD1 matching over 10 bases. The trim removed 5 bases at V and 2 bases at J, leaving 2 bases unmatched. This CDR3 is 15 amino acids long. Germline V gives CDR1 SGHVS, CDR2 FNYEAQ. The CDR3 DNA reads TGTGCCAGCAGCCCGACAGGGGGCACTAATGAAAAACTGTTTTTT. It encodes CASSPTGGTNEKLFF.

The chain links TRBV6-2 or TRBV6-3 to TRBJ2-7; 8 bases line up with TRBD1. V lost 3 bases to trimming and J lost 1 base; unmatched junction nucleotides: 5. This CDR3 has 15 residues. CDR1 and CDR2 from the germline V gene are MNHEY and SVGEGT. CDR3 amino acids: CASSYRQGPSYEQYF. The DNA for the CDR3 is TGTGCCAGCAGTTATAGACAGGGGCCGTCCTACGAGCAGTACTTC.

This clonotype was observed many times. This chain connects TRBV7-2 to TRBJ1-2; TRBD1 might be the D (6 bases). CDR1 is SGHTA and CDR2 is FQGNSA in the germline V gene. V lost 3 bases, J lost 8 bases, and 13 bases lay in between. The length of the CDR3 is 13 residues. The CDR3 loop is CASSFPPQGGYTF. CDR3 sequence (DNA): TGTGCCAGCAGCTTTCCTCCACAGGGAGGCTACACCTTC.

This clonotype turned up a few times. The rearrangement joins TRBV10-3 to TRBJ2-1, with 10 bases fitting TRBD2. Germline CDR1 reads ENHRY; CDR2 reads SYGVKD. The CDR3 is made up of 14 amino acids. The V segment lost 3 bases and the J segment 6 bases; nucleotides outside the gene matches: 2. Written as DNA, the CDR3 is TGTGCCATCAGTGATCTAGCGGGAGTCAATGAGCAGTTCTTC. Its translation is CAISDLAGVNEQFF.

This chain links TRBV7-2 with TRBJ2-7; either TRBD1 or TRBD2 may fit D (6 bases each). Germline V gene sequence: CDR1 SGHTA, CDR2 FQGNSA. This CDR3 has 14 residues. Trimming left V 1 base short and J 4 bases short, with 11 bases between. CDR3 nucleotide sequence: TGTGCCAGCAGCTTAGGTGGGGGGCTTTACGAGCAGTACTTC. It codes for CASSLGGGLYEQYF.